Given below is one T cell receptor (beta chain) in context. Its antigen is not identified. This entry belongs to a study of cytomegalovirus exposure and HLA in healthy donors. Regarding the study as a whole: Rarity characterized most TCR sequences, yet some public TCRs appeared in many donors. Later analysis found that TCR beta chains associated with HLA were more clonally expanded than other, equally common chains.

PCR involved 60 Vbeta and 13 Jbeta primers. The method was immunoSEQ multiplex PCR; TCRdb's version includes in-frame clones alone and lacks a portion of them. The data contain approximately 160,000 clones, around 72% of them singletons. The source material was PBMCs. The receptor's source is a man aged 50 or older in good health and CMV-seronegative.

The chain's CDR3 is CASSSPRGVGETQYF. CDR3 nucleotide sequence: TGTGCCAGCAGCTCACCCCGCGGGGTTGGAGAGACCCAGTACTTC. This sequence joins TRBV7-9 and TRBJ2-5; D is perhaps TRBD2 (6 bases). Germline CDR1 is SEHNR and CDR2 is FQNEAQ (reference sequence). With 4 bases removed from V and 4 bases from J, the gap between germline ends came to 16 bases. The CDR3 is 15 amino acids.